The 28 T cell receptor beta chains below come from one sample, sequenced in a study of shared clonotypes between healthy human individuals. Using immunoSEQ multiplex PCR, the repertoire was profiled, and TCRdb retains in-frame clones only, with some absent. This table has around 1,100,000 clones, 70% to 80% appearing once. The sequencing sample was made of memory CD4+ T cells from PBMCs. Subset given: CD45RA-negative fraction. Receptor source: a young man in good health. Some clones in this sample may be carry-over from other donors' samples.

This clone has just a few counts. The V and J genes are TRBV5-5 and TRBJ2-2; 7 bases agree with TRBD1. This CDR3 region has 16 residues. Per the germline V gene, CDR1 is SGHKS and CDR2 is YYEKEE (reference sequence). The trim removed 6 bases at V and 5 bases at J, leaving 13 bases unmatched. CDR3 in DNA: TGTGCCAGCACATTGGGGGCAGGGACAGCAACCGGGGAGCTGTTTTTT. It translates to CASTLGAGTATGELFF.

This clone was counted at least ten times. V is TRBV30 and J is TRBJ2-3; 7 bases agree with TRBD2. Trimming at V came to 3 bases and at J to 2 bases, leaving 5 bases not matched to a gene. The germline V gene has CDR1 GTSNPN and CDR2 SVGIG (reference sequence). CDR3 size: 14 residues. The CDR3 is CAWRASGHTDTQYF. The CDR3 region has the DNA TGTGCCTGGAGGGCTAGCGGCCACACAGATACGCAGTATTTT.

This chain joins TRBV7-9 and TRBJ1-2; no definite D call. V lost 2 bases and J lost 1, with 20 bases in between. Germline CDR1 is SEHNR and CDR2 is FQNEAQ (reference sequence). CDR3 length: 18 residues. The CDR3 is CASSLLGLDGRDNYGYTF. CDR3 nucleotide sequence: TGTGCCAGCAGCTTACTGGGTCTCGATGGGCGGGATAACTATGGCTACACCTTC.

To note about this clone: Other DNA sequences of this sample code for an identical CDR3. The chain has TRBV11-3 and TRBJ2-1; D gene ambiguous. The V end was cut by 0 bases, the J end by 9 bases, with 6 bases between. Germline V gives CDR1 SGHNT, CDR2 YENEEA. The CDR3 extends over 12 amino acids. CDR3 nucleotide sequence: TGTGCCAGCAGCTTAGACCTGGGTGAGCAGTTCTTC. This sequence encodes CASSLDLGEQFF.

V and J are TRBV19 and TRBJ2-2; TRBD2 is a possible D gene (6 bases). Trimming pared 3 bases from V and 6 bases from J, leaving 8 bases between. In germline, CDR1 is LNHDA, CDR2 SQIVND (reference sequence). The CDR3 runs 13 residues. The DNA of the CDR3 is TGTGCCAGTAGTATGACGGGGGCCGGGGAGCTGTTTTTT. Translation: CASSMTGAGELFF.

The chain is built from TRBV2 and TRBJ1-2, with 8 bases identical to TRBD1. V trimming: 5 bases; J trimming: 3 bases; junction bases outside the gene matches: 5. CDR1 SNHLY and CDR2 FYNNEI come from the germline V gene. The CDR3 runs to 14 residues. In nucleotides, the CDR3 is TGTGCCAGCAGTTTACAGGGGGGTCACTATGGCTACACCTTC. Protein product: CASSLQGGHYGYTF.

This clone was recorded once. The chain couples TRBV7-2 to TRBJ2-7; D gene ambiguous. The CDR3 spans 13 residues. V lost 1 base, J lost 4 bases, and 8 bases lay in between. The germline gives CDR1 SGHTA, CDR2 FQGNSA. The CDR3 loop is CASSLVPGYEQYF. Here the CDR3 DNA reads TGTGCCAGCAGCTTAGTCCCGGGTTACGAGCAGTACTTC. Complete variable domain (other parts from reference TRBV7-2 and TRBJ2-7): GAGVSQSPSNKVTEKGKDVELRCDPISGHTALYWYRQSLGQGLEFLIYFQGNSAPDKSGLPSDRFSAERTGGSVSTLTIQRTQQEDSAVYLCASSLVPGYEQYFGPGTRLTVT.

This rearrangement joins TRBV19 to TRBJ1-3; unclear D gene. The CDR3 runs to 13 residues. Trimming stripped 5 bases from V and 1 base from J, with 6 bases between. Germline CDR1 and CDR2: LNHDA and SQIVND (reference sequence). The CDR3: CASSSESGNTIYF. The CDR3 nucleotides read TGTGCCAGTAGTTCTGAGTCTGGAAACACCATATATTTT.

The CDR3 nucleotides read TGTGCCAGCTCACCCCCCGGGTCCGTGCGGGATGAAAAACTGTTTTTT. This encodes CASSPPGSVRDEKLFF. V and J are TRBV18 and TRBJ1-4; D gene uncertain. Trimming took off 3 bases at V and 6 bases at J, with 17 bases between the two ends. This CDR3 is 16 amino acids long. Germline CDR1 is KGHSH and CDR2 is LQKENI.

This clone was observed once. The chain couples TRBV7-3 to TRBJ2-2; D unclear. The CDR3 has 13 residues. The germline V and J ends were trimmed by 3 bases and 4 bases, with 6 bases remaining between them. Germline V gene lookup returns CDR1 SGHTA and CDR2 FQGTGA. CDR3 sequence: CASSFWGTGELFF. The CDR3 DNA reads as TGTGCCAGCAGCTTCTGGGGCACCGGGGAGCTGTTTTTT.

The V gene is TRBV2, the J gene TRBJ2-7; TRBD2 agrees at 12 bases. V lost 2 bases to trimming and J lost 10 bases; unmatched junction nucleotides: 12. This CDR3 has 16 residues. Germline-derived CDR1 and CDR2 are SNHLY and FYNNEI. The CDR3 region is CASSETGARLAGEQYF. The CDR3 coding sequence is TGTGCCAGCAGTGAAACGGGGGCGAGACTAGCGGGAGAACAGTACTTC. The full variable domain, its missing parts supplied by reference TRBV2 and TRBJ2-7, is EPEVTQTPSHQVTQMGQEVILRCVPISNHLYFYWYRQILGQKVEFLVSFYNNEISEKSEIFDDQFSVERPDGSNFTLKIRSTKLEDSAMYFCASSETGARLAGEQYFGPGTRLTVT.

The J gene is TRBJ1-3, the V gene TRBV18; D not resolved. Germline CDR1 reads KGHSH; CDR2 reads LQKENI. With 3 bases removed from V and 1 base from J, the gap between germline ends came to 10 bases. The CDR3 covers 15 residues. CDR3 residues: CASSPPVRSGNTIYF. Written as DNA, the CDR3 is TGTGCCAGCTCACCCCCTGTAAGGTCTGGAAACACCATATATTTT. The whole variable domain, filled in from reference TRBV18 and TRBJ1-3, reads NAGVMQNPRHLVRRRGQEARLRCSPMKGHSHVYWYRQLPEEGLKFMVYLQKENIIDESGMPKERFSAEFPKEGPSILRIQQVVRGDSAAYFCASSPPVRSGNTIYFGEGSWLTVV.

Details on this clone: Different DNA sequences within this sample yield the same CDR3. V gene TRBV5-1 combines with J gene TRBJ2-3; D ambiguous. There are 13 residues in the CDR3. V was shortened by 3 bases and J by 2 bases, with 7 bases between the two germline ends. CDR1 is SGHRS and CDR2 is YFSETQ in the germline V gene. The chain's CDR3 is CASSSVPTDTQYF. CDR3 in DNA: TGCGCCAGCAGCTCCGTGCCCACAGATACGCAGTATTTT.

The J gene is TRBJ1-4, the V gene TRBV6-5, with D unresolved. CDR1 and CDR2 from the germline V gene are MNHEY and SVGAGI. The CDR3 covers 14 residues. V was shortened by 6 bases and J by 8 bases, with 16 bases between the two germline ends. The CDR3 is CASRDGRESEKLFF. The CDR3 DNA reads as TGTGCCAGCAGGGACGGGAGGGAGAGCGAAAAACTGTTTTTT.

J is TRBJ1-4 and V is TRBV28; 8 bases are a match to TRBD1. The trim removed 6 bases at V and 4 bases at J, leaving 7 bases unmatched. Per germline, CDR1 MDHEN and CDR2 SYDVKM. The CDR3 is made up of 15 amino acids. In DNA form, the CDR3 reads TGTGCCAGCAGACGACCCGGACAGGGTAATGAAAAACTGTTTTTT. Protein sequence: CASRRPGQGNEKLFF.

The CDR3 bases are TGTGCCAGCAGCCCCCAAGGAGGGTCTGGGTCTTGGGCTGAAGCTTTCTTT. Translating gives CASSPQGGSGSWAEAFF. This chain links TRBV4-2 with TRBJ1-1; no definite D call. CDR1 and CDR2 (germline): LGHNA, YNFKEQ. Trimming removed 4 bases at V and 6 bases at J, with 24 bases between. The CDR3 has 17 residues.

The sample holds many counts of this clone. J is TRBJ2-1 and V is TRBV4-2; a weak D match, TRBD2 (6 bases). The V gene's germline CDR1 is LGHNA and CDR2 YNFKEQ. Trimming cost V 0 bases and J 7 bases, with 13 bases left between them. This CDR3 has 15 residues. CDR3 nucleotides: TGTGCCAGCAGCCAAGAGAACGGGAGAAAGAATGAGCAGTTCTTC. Amino acids: CASSQENGRKNEQFF.

This clone was recorded once. V gene TRBV9 combines with J gene TRBJ2-5; D perhaps matches TRBD1 (5 bases). Germline values: CDR1 SGDLS, CDR2 YYNGEE. Trimming cost V 0 bases and J 1 base, with 10 bases left between them. The CDR3 is 15 residues long. Written as DNA, the CDR3 is TGTGCCAGCAGCGTAGTTGGACACCGCCAAGAGACCCAGTACTTC. It codes for CASSVVGHRQETQYF.

The chain is built from TRBV30 and TRBJ1-1; 7 bases are shared with TRBD1. Germline V CDR1 and CDR2: GTSNPN, SVGIG (reference sequence). The CDR3 has 17 amino acids. Trimming cost V 8 bases and J 3 bases; bases outside gene matches: 21. CDR3 loop: CARDQGPSTGLYTEAFF. CDR3 nucleotides: TGTGCCCGCGATCAAGGCCCTTCGACAGGGTTGTACACTGAAGCTTTCTTT.

The genes are TRBV5-1 and TRBJ2-2; 11 positions agree with TRBD2. This CDR3 region has 16 residues. V gave up 1 base and J gave up 4 bases; unmatched junction bases: 3. Germline V lookup: CDR1 SGHRS, CDR2 YFSETQ. The CDR3 DNA reads as TGCGCCAGCAGCTTGACTAGCGGGAGTCTCACCGGGGAGCTGTTTTTT. This gives the protein CASSLTSGSLTGELFF.

V and J are TRBV6-5 and TRBJ2-3; maybe TRBD2 (6 bases). The CDR3 length is 15 residues. Germline V gene data show CDR1 as MNHEY and CDR2 as SVGAGI. Trimming removed 2 bases at V and 0 bases at J, with 9 bases between. The DNA for the CDR3 is TGTGCCAGCAGTTACCGGGACTCCAGCACAGATACGCAGTATTTT. It codes for CASSYRDSSTDTQYF.

The CDR3 DNA follows: TGTGCCAGCACACAGGGGTACGAGCAGTACTTC. Translating it yields CASTQGYEQYF. The V gene is TRBV7-9, the J gene TRBJ2-7; TRBD1 matches 7 bases. The V gene end was trimmed by 7 bases and the J gene end by 4 bases; junction bases not matched to a gene: 1. This CDR3 region has 11 residues. CDR1 and CDR2 from the germline V gene are SEHNR and FQNEAQ (reference sequence).

This clone was found once. This rearrangement joins TRBV14 to TRBJ1-3; 7 nucleotides line up with TRBD1. CDR3 size: 16 residues. CDR1 and CDR2 (germline): SGHDN, FVKESK. V shed 4 bases, J shed 0 bases, and the junction held 6 bases outside the gene matches. This CDR3 is CASSRNRGDSGNTIYF. CDR3 coding DNA: TGTGCCAGCAGCCGGAACAGGGGTGACTCTGGAAACACCATATATTTT.

This clone was detected only once. This chain connects TRBV4-2 to TRBJ2-5; the D is unclear. In germline, CDR1 is LGHNA, CDR2 YNFKEQ. Trimming stripped 1 base from V and 4 bases from J, with 10 bases between. This CDR3 is 14 amino acids long. Written as DNA, the CDR3 is TGTGCCAGCAGCCAAGTCGGCAAAAGAGAGACCCAGTACTTC. This sequence encodes CASSQVGKRETQYF.

The chain recombines TRBV7-8 with TRBJ2-1, with D perhaps matching TRBD2 (6 bases). V was shortened by 1 base and J by 6 bases, with 16 bases between the two germline ends. The germline CDR1 and CDR2 sequences are SGHVS and FQNEAQ. The CDR3 length is 16 residues. CDR3 sequence: CASSLELGGPRNEQFF. Here the CDR3 DNA reads TGTGCCAGCAGCTTAGAGTTAGGAGGGCCTCGCAATGAGCAGTTCTTC.

This chain uses TRBV2 with TRBJ2-2, with 13 bases identical to TRBD2. Germline CDR1 and CDR2: SNHLY and FYNNEI. V lost 7 bases to trimming and J lost 7 bases; unmatched junction nucleotides: 9. This CDR3 has 16 residues. The chain's CDR3 is CASNLGLAGRDGELFF. The CDR3, as DNA: TGTGCCAGCAACTTGGGACTAGCGGGAAGGGACGGGGAGCTGTTTTTT.

The CDR3 sequence is CASRGRSSTDTQYF. The CDR3 DNA reads TGCGCCAGCAGGGGGCGAAGTAGCACAGATACGCAGTATTTT. V usage is TRBV5-1 and J usage is TRBJ2-3; D may be TRBD1 (5 bases). The V and J ends lost 5 bases and 0 bases respectively, with 10 bases between them. CDR3 length: 14 amino acids. Germline V gene lookup returns CDR1 SGHRS and CDR2 YFSETQ.

Note on this clone: Different DNA sequences within this sample yield the same CDR3. V gene TRBV15 combines with J gene TRBJ1-5; D is ambiguous. The V end was cut by 0 bases, the J end by 6 bases, with 6 bases between. Per germline, CDR1 LNHNV and CDR2 YYDKDF (reference sequence). CDR3 size: 13 residues. CDR3 bases: TGTGCCACCAGCAGAGATCTAGGTCAGCCCCAGCATTTT. Translated: CATSRDLGQPQHF.